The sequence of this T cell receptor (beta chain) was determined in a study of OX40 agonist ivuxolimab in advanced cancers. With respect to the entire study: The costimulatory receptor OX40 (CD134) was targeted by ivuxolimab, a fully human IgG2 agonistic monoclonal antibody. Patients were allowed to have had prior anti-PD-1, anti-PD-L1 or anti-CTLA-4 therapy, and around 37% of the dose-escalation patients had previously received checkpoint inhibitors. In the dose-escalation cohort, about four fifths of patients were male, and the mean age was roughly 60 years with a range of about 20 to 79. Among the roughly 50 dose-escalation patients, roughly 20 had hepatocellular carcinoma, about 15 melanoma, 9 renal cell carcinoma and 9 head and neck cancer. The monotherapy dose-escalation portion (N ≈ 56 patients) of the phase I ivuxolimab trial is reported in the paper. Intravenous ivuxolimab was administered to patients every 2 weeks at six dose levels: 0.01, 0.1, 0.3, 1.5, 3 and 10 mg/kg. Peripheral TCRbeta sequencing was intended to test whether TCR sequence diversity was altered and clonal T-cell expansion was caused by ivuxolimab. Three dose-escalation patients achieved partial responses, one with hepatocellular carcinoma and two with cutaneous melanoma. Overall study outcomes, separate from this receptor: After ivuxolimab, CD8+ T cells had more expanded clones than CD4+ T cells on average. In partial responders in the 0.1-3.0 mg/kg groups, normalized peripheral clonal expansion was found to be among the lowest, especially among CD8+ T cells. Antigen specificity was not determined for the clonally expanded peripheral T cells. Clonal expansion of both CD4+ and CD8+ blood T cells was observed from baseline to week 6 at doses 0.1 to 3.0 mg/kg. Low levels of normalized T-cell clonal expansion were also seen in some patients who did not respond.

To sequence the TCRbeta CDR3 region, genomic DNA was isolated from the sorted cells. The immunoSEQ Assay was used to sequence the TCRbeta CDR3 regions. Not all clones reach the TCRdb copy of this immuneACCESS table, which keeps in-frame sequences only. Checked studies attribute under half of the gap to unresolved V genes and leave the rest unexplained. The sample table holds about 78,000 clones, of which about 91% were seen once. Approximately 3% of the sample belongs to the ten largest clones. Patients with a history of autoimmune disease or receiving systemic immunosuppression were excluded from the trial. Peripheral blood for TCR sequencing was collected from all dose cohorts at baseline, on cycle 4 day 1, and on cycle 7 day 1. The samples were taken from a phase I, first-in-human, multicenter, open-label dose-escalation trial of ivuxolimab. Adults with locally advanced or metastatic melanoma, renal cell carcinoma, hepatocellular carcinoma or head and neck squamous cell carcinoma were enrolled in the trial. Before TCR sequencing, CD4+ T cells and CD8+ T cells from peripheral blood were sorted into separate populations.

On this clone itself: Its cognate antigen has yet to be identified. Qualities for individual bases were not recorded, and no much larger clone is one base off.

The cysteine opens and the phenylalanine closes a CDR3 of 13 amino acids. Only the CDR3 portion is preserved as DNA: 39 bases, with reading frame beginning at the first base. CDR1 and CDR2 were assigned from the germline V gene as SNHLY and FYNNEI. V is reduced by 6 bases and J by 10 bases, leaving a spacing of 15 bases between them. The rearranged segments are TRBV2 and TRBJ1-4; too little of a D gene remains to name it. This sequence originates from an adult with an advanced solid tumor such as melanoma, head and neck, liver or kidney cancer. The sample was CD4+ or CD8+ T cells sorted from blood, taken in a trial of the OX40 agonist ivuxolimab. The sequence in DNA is TGTGCCAGCAGCGTCCAGGACCGGGGAAAACTGTTTTTT. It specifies CASSVQDRGKLFF.